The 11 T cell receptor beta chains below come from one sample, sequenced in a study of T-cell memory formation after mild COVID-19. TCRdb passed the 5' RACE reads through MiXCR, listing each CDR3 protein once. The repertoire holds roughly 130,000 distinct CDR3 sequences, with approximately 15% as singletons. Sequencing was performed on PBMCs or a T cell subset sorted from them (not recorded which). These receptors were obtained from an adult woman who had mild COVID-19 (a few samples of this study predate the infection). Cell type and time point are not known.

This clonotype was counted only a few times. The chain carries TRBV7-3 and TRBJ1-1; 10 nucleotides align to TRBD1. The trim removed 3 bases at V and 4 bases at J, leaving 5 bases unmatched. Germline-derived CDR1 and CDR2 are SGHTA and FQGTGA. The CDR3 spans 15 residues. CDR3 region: CASSLTGGAPTEAFF. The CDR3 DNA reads TGTGCCAGCAGCTTGACAGGGGGCGCACCCACTGAAGCTTTCTTT. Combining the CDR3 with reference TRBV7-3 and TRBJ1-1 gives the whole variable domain GAGVSQTPSNKVTEKGKYVELRCDPISGHTALYWYRQSLGQGPEFLIYFQGTGAADDSGLPNDRFFAVRPEGSVSTLKIQRTERGDSAVYLCASSLTGGAPTEAFFGQGTRLTVV.

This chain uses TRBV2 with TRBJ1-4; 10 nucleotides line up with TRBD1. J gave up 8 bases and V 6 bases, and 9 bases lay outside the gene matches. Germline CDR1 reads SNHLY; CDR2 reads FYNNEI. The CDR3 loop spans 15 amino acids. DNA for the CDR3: TGTGCCAGCAGGGAATTAGGACAGGGGGTGGAAAAACTGTTTTTT. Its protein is CASRELGQGVEKLFF.

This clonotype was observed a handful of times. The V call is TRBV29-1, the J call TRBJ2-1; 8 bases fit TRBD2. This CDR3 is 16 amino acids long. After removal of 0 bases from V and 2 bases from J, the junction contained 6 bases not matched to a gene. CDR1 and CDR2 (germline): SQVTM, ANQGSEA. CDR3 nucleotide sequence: TGCAGCGTTGAAGATCGGGGTAGCGGGACCTACAATGAGCAGTTCTTC. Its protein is CSVEDRGSGTYNEQFF.

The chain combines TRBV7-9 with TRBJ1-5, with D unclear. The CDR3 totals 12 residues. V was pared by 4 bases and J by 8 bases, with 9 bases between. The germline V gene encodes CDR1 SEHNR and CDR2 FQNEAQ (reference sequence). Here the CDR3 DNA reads TGTGCCAGCAGCTCCAGCTGGGAGCCCCAGCATTTT. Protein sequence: CASSSSWEPQHF.

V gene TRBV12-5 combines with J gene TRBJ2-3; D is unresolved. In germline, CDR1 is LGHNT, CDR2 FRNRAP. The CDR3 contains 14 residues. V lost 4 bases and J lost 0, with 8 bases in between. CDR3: CASGSSLSTDTQYF. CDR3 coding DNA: TGTGCTAGTGGTTCAAGTTTAAGCACAGATACGCAGTATTTT.

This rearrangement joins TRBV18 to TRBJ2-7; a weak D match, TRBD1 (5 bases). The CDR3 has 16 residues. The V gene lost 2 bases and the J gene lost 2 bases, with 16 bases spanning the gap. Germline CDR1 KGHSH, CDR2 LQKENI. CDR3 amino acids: CASSPSSTAFTYEQYF. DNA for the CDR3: TGTGCCAGCTCACCATCCTCGACAGCTTTCACCTACGAGCAGTACTTC.

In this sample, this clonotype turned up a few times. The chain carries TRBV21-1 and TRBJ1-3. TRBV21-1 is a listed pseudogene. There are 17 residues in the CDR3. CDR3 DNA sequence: TGTGCCAGCAGCGCCCGAGATCGGTACTACTCTGGAAACACCATATATTTT. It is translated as CASSARDRYYSGNTIYF.

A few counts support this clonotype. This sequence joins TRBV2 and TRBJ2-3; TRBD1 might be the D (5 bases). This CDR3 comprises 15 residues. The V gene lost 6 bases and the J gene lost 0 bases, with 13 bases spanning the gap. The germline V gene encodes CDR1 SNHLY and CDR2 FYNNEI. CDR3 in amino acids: CASSQRQRSTDTQYF. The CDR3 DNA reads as TGTGCCAGCAGCCAAAGACAGCGTAGCACAGATACGCAGTATTTT. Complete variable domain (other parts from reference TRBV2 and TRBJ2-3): EPEVTQTPSHQVTQMGQEVILRCVPISNHLYFYWYRQILGQKVEFLVSFYNNEISEKSEIFDDQFSVERPDGSNFTLKIRSTKLEDSAMYFCASSQRQRSTDTQYFGPGTRLTVL.

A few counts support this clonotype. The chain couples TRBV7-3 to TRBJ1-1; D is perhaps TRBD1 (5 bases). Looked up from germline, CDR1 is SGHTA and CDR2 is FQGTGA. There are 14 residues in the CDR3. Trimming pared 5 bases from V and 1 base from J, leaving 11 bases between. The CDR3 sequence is CASSPDTGNTEAFF. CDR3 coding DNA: TGTGCCAGCAGCCCTGACACAGGGAACACTGAAGCTTTCTTT.

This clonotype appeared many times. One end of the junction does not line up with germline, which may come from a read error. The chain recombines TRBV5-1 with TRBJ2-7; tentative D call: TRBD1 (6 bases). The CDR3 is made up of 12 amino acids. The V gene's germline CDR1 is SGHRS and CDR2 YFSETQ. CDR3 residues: CASSLQGYEQYF. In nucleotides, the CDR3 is TGTGCCAGCAGCTTACAGGGTTACGAGCAGTACTTC.

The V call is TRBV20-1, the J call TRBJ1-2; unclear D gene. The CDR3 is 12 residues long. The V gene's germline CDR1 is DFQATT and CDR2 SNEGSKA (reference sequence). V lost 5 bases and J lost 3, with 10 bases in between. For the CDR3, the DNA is TGCAGTGCTGAGACGGACCACTATGGCTACACCTTC. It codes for CSAETDHYGYTF.